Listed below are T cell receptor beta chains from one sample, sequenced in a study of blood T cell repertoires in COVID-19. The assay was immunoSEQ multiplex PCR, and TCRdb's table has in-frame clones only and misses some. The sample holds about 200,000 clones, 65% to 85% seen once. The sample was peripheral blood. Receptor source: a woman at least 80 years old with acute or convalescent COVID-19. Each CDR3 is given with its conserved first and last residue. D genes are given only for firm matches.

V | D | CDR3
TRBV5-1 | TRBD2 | CASSSTSGDNEQFF
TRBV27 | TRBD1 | CASSRGTGSNQPQHF
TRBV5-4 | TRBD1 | CASARGQGRSNYGYTF
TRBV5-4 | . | CASSLAFGRGTGELFF
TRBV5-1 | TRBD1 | CASSIRDSHSYGYTF
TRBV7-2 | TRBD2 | CASSLQRGNTDTQYF
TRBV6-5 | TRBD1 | CASRSGGTGELFF
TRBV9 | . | CASSGVQANVLTF
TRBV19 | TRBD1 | CASSQGQEAQYF
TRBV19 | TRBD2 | CASSHSGSPHEQYF
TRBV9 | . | CASSPDLAVPYEQYF
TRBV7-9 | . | CASSLESGSNQPQHF
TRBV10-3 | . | CAISESRRGDTQYF
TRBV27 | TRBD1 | CASQKTGGAYGYTF
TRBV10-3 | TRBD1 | CAIRQGDSPLHF
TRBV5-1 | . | CASSLEADTQYF
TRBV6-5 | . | CASRSSGIPYNEQFF
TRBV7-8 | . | CANQGAGELFF
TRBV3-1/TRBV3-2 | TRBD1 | CASSVNRGRPTDTQYF
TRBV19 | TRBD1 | CASSIPGQSSYEQYF
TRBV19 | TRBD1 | CASSMGDRVRQPQHF
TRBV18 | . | CASSQETGTPWGYTF
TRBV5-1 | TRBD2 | CASSLTGGHVTDTQYF
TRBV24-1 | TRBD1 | CATSESGTANTEAFF
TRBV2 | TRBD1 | CASTGTGGIGEQFF
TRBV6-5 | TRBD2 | CASSYSPGTRSNEQFF
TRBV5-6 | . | CASSRGHMNTEAFF